The entry below gives a single TCR beta chain sequence along with its context. The data derive from a study of blood T cell repertoires in COVID-19. The CDR3 extends over 16 amino acids. CDR1 SGHTA and CDR2 FQGNSA come from the germline V gene. V lost 6 bases, J lost 3 bases, and 15 bases lay in between. Sequenced by immunoSEQ multiplex PCR; TCRdb stores in-frame clones only, minus some. There are roughly 410,000 clones in the sample; approximately 88% occur only once, and roughly 1.2% lies in the top ten. What was sequenced was peripheral blood. The V gene is TRBV7-2, the J gene TRBJ1-6; tentatively, D is TRBD1 (5 bases). The sequence came from a man in his forties with acute or convalescent COVID-19. The CDR3: CASSFAQGIYNSPLHF. The CDR3 DNA sequence: TGTGCCAGCAGTTTCGCCCAGGGTATCTATAATTCACCCCTCCACTTT.